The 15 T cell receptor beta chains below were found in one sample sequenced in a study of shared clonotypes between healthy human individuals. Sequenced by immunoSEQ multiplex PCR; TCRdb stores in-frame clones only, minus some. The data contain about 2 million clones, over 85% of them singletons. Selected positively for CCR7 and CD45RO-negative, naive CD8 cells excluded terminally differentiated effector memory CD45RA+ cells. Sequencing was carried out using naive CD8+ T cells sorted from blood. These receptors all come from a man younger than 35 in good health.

In DNA, the CDR3 is TGTGCCAGCAGCTCAGTAGCGGGAGGGGCTTTTGATGAGCAGTTCTTC. As protein: CASSSVAGGAFDEQFF. The chain employs TRBV13 and TRBJ2-1, with 11 bases fitting TRBD2. In germline, CDR1 is PRHDT, CDR2 FYEKMQ (reference sequence). Germline trimming cut 4 bases from V and 8 bases from J; bases unmatched to any gene: 10. This CDR3 contains 16 residues.

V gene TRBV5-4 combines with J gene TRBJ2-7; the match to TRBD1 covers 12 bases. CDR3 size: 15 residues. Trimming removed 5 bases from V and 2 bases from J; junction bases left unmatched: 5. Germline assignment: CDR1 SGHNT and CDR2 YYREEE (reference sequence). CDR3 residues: CASSPRDRGPYEQYF. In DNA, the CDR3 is TGTGCCAGCAGTCCCAGGGACAGGGGGCCCTACGAGCAGTACTTC.

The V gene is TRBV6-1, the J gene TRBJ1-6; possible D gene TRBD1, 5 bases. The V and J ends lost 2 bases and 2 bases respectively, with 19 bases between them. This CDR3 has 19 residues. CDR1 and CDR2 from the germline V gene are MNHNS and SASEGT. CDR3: CASSENVGLPGPYNSPLHF. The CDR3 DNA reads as TGTGCCAGCAGTGAAAATGTGGGACTTCCAGGACCCTATAATTCACCCCTCCACTTT.

This chain's CDR3 is CASSQEGWSSYEQYF. The CDR3 DNA sequence: TGTGCCAGCAGCCAAGAAGGTTGGAGCTCCTACGAGCAGTACTTC. V and J are TRBV14 and TRBJ2-7; no reliable D call. Trimming shortened V by 0 bases and J by 0 bases, and 9 bases separated the two germline ends. This CDR3 region has 15 residues. Germline V gene sequence: CDR1 SGHDN, CDR2 FVKESK. The whole variable domain, remainder taken from reference TRBV14 and TRBJ2-7, is EAGVTQFPSHSVIEKGQTVTLRCDPISGHDNLYWYRRVMGKEIKFLLHFVKESKQDESGMPNNRFLAERTGGTYSTLKVQPAELEDSGVYFCASSQEGWSSYEQYFGPGTRLTVT.

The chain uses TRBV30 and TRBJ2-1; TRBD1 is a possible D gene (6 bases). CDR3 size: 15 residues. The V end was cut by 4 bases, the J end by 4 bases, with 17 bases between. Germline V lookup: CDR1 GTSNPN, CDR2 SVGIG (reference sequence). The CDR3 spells CAWTSGQGIYNEQFF. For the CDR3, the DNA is TGTGCCTGGACCTCTGGGCAGGGGATATACAATGAGCAGTTCTTC.

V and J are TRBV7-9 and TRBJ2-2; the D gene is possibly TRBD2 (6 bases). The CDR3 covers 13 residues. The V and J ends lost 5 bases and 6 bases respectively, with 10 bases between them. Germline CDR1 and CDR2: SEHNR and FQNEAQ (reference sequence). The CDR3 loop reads CASSPGGPGELFF. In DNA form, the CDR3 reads TGTGCCAGCAGCCCCGGGGGTCCCGGGGAGCTGTTTTTT.

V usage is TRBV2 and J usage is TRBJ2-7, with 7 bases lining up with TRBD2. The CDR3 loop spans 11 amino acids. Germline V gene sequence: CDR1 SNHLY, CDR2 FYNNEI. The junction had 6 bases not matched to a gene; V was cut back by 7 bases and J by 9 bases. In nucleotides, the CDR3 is TGTGCCAGCAACCCGGGGGGAGGGCAGTACTTC. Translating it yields CASNPGGGQYF.

The CDR3 spells CASSLTWGRGLPETQYF. The CDR3 coding sequence is TGTGCCAGCAGCCTGACCTGGGGCAGGGGGCTACCAGAGACCCAGTACTTC. This chain connects TRBV5-4 to TRBJ2-5; TRBD1 agrees at 8 bases. Trimming cost V 4 bases and J 4 bases; bases outside gene matches: 15. CDR1 is SGHNT and CDR2 is YYREEE in the germline V gene (reference sequence). This CDR3 spans 17 amino acids.

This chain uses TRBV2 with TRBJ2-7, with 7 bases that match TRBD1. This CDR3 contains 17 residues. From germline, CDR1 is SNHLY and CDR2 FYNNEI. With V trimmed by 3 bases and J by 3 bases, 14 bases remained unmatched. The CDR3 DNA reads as TGTGCCAGCAGTGAGGATAAAACAGGGGCCCAGTTCTACGAGCAGTACTTC. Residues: CASSEDKTGAQFYEQYF.

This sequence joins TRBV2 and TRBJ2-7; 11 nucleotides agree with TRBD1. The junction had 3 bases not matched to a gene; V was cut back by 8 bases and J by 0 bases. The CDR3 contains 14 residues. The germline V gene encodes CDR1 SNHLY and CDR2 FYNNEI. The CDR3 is CASGDRGSSYEQYF. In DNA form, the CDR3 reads TGTGCCAGCGGGGACAGGGGGTCCTCCTACGAGCAGTACTTC.

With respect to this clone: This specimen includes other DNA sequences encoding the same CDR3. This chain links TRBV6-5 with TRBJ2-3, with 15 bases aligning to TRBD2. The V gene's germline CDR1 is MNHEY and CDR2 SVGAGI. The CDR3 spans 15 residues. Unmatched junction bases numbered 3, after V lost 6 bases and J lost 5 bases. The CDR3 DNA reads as TGTGCCAGCAGGGGACTAGCGGGGGGAGTAGATACGCAGTATTTT. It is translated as CASRGLAGGVDTQYF.

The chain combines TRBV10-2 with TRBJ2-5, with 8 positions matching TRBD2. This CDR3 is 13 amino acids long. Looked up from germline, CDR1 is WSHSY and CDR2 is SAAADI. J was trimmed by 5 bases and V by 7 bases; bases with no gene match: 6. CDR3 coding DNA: TGCGCCAGCACGTTAGCGGGGTTGGAGACCCAGTACTTC. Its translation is CASTLAGLETQYF.

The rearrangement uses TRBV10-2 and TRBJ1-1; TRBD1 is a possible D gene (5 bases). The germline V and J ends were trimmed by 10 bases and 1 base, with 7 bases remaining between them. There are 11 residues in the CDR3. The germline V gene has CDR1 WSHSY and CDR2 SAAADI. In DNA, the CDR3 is TGCGCCACAACAGGGAACACTGAAGCTTTCTTT. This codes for CATTGNTEAFF.

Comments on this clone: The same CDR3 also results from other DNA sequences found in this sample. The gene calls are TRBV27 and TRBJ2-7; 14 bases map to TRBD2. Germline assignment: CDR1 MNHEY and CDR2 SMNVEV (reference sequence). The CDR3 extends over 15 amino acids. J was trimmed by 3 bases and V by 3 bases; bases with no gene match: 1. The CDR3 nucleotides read TGTGCCAGCAGTTTCGGGACTAGCGGGAGCTACGAGCAGTACTTC. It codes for CASSFGTSGSYEQYF.

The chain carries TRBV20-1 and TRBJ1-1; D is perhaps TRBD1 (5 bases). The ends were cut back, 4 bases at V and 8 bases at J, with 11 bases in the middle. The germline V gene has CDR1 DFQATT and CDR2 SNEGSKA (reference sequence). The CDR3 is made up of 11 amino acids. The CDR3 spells CSAKQGEEAFF. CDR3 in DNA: TGCAGTGCTAAGCAGGGAGAGGAAGCTTTCTTT.